Sequencing of this T cell receptor beta chain was carried out in a study of blood T cell repertoires in COVID-19. The wider study: Researchers got acute and convalescent COVID-19 samples from the United States, Italy and Spain. The analysed material was cDNA or gDNA that came from T cells, B-cell-depleted T cells, or PBMCs.

In the source study's methods: The assay estimated nucleated cells by amplifying reference gene primers. The assay was immunoSEQ multiplex PCR, and TCRdb's table has in-frame clones only and misses some. The V and J calls and clone size are taken from that table; D and trimming were inferred from the DNA. The top ten hold more than 2% of the sample, which has about 120,000 clones, 85% to 90% seen once. The CDR3 runs to 14 residues. The germline V gene has CDR1 MNHEY and CDR2 SVGAGI. J was trimmed by 12 bases and V by 6 bases; bases with no gene match: 16. This receptor was identified in a woman between 45 and 65 years old with acute or convalescent COVID-19. The chain has TRBV6-5 and TRBJ1-1, with 7 bases aligning to TRBD1. The sequenced sample was peripheral blood. The CDR3 spells CASRVRPGGAKTFF. CDR3 coding DNA: TGTGCCAGCAGGGTTAGACCAGGGGGTGCGAAAACTTTCTTT.